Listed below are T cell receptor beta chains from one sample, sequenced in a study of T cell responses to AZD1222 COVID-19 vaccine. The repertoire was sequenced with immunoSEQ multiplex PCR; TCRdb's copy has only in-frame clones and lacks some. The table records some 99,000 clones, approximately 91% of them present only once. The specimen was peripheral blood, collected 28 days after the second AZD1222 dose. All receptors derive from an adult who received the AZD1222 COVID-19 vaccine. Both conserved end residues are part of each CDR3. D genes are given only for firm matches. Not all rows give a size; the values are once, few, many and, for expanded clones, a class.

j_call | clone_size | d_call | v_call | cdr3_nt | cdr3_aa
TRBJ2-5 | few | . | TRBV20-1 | TGCAGTGCTCCCTTGCGGGAGACCCAGTACTTC | CSAPLRETQYF
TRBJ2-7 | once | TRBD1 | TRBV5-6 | TGTGCCAGCAGCTTCGGGACAGGGTCCTCCTACGAGCAGTACTTC | CASSFGTGSSYEQYF
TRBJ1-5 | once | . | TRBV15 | TGTGCCACCAGCGCTAGGGGAGGGGATCAGCCCCAGCATTTT | CATSARGGDQPQHF
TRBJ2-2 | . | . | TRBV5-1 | TGCGCCAGCAGTAGAAGCGGGTCGAACACCGGGGAGCTGTTTTTT | CASSRSGSNTGELFF
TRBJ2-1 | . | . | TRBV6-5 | TGTGCCAGCAGTTACTCTAGGGAGGTGAGCAATGAGCAGTTCTTC | CASSYSREVSNEQFF
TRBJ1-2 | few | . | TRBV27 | TGTGCCAGCAGTTTCGGGCCTTTCGGTGGCTACACCTTC | CASSFGPFGGYTF
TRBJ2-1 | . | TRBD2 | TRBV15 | TGTGCCACCAGCAGAGGTAGTGGACTAGCGGGAGCTATTGAGCAGTTCTTC | CATSRGSGLAGAIEQFF
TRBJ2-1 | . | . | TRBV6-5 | TGTGCCAGCATTTTCGACGTCTACAATGAGCAGTTCTTC | CASIFDVYNEQFF
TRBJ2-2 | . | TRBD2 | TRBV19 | TGTGCCAGTAGTATAGAAAGGCTAGCGGGAAGGAACACCGGGGAGCTGTTTTTT | CASSIERLAGRNTGELFF
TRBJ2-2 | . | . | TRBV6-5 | TGTGCCAGCAGTTACCAACCTAGATCTAACGGGGAGCTGTTTTTT | CASSYQPRSNGELFF
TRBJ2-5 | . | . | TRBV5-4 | TGTGCCAGCACCCCCAGTCTCGAGGGGACCCAGTACTTC | CASTPSLEGTQYF
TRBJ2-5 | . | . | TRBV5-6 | TGTGCCAGCAGCTTTCGGGAGATGGGGGGAGAGACCCAGTACTTC | CASSFREMGGETQYF
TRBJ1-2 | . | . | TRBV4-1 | TGCGCCAGCAGCCAAGATTACGTGGGGAGCTATGGCTACACCTTC | CASSQDYVGSYGYTF
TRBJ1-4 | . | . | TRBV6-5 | TGTGCCGCGGGCGGAAACAGGGATAGGGAAAAACTGTTTTTT | CAAGGNRDREKLFF